Below, 15 T cell receptor beta chains from the same sample are listed, as sequenced in a study of cytomegalovirus exposure and HLA in healthy donors. It was with 60 Vbeta and 13 Jbeta primers that the PCR ran. TCRdb's copy holds only in-frame clones and misses some; the assay was immunoSEQ multiplex PCR. The sample has about 180,000 clones; roughly 84% are singletons. Specimen: PBMCs. The receptors originated from a man aged 25-40 years in good health and CMV-seronegative.

The gene calls are TRBV28 and TRBJ1-1, with D tentatively TRBD1 (6 bases). This CDR3 spans 16 amino acids. V lost 4 bases, J lost 7 bases, and 22 bases lay in between. CDR1 MDHEN and CDR2 SYDVKM come from the germline V gene. The CDR3: CASSSPRVGGGSEAFF. In DNA form, the CDR3 reads TGTGCCAGCAGTTCCCCCCGAGTAGGGGGGGGTAGTGAAGCTTTCTTT.

This clone was counted at least ten times. The gene calls are TRBV4-1 and TRBJ1-1, with D maybe TRBD1 (5 bases). Trimming removed 0 bases from V and 10 bases from J, with 12 bases in between. The CDR3 spans 13 residues. The germline V gene encodes CDR1 MGHRA and CDR2 YSYEKL. CDR3 in amino acids: CASSQDGWQGAFF. The CDR3, as DNA: TGCGCCAGCAGCCAAGATGGGTGGCAGGGAGCTTTCTTT.

This clone was recorded a few times. The chain is built from TRBV28 and TRBJ2-3; 10 bases are shared with TRBD2. The J segment lost 1 base and the V segment lost 0 bases, leaving 4 bases of the junction unmatched. Germline V gives CDR1 MDHEN, CDR2 SYDVKM. CDR3 size: 17 residues. CDR3 DNA sequence: TGTGCCAGCAGTTTATGGAGCGGGGGGGCGGGCACAGATACGCAGTATTTT. Its protein product is CASSLWSGGAGTDTQYF.

CDR3 protein: CASSSGDRVYEQYF. DNA of the CDR3: TGCGCCAGCAGCTCGGGGGACAGGGTCTACGAGCAGTACTTC. The chain combines TRBV5-1 with TRBJ2-7, with TRBD1 matching over 9 bases. V was pared by 3 bases and J by 3 bases, with 4 bases of the junction left unmatched. The CDR3 is 14 amino acids. Germline CDR1 and CDR2: SGHRS and YFSETQ.

CDR3 residues: CASSLGSRANTEAFF. The CDR3 coding sequence is TGTGCCAGCAGCTTAGGTAGCAGGGCAAACACTGAAGCTTTCTTT. The chain joins TRBV7-6 to TRBJ1-1, with D maybe TRBD1 (5 bases). V was shortened by 1 base and J by 2 bases, with 11 bases between the two germline ends. Per the germline V gene, CDR1 is SGHVS and CDR2 is FNYEAQ. The length of the CDR3 is 15 residues.

The chain carries TRBV7-2 and TRBJ1-2; D is possibly TRBD1 (5 bases). V shed 5 bases and J shed 4 bases, with 11 bases lying between them. Germline CDR1 SGHTA, CDR2 FQGNSA. The CDR3 contains 13 residues. The CDR3 nucleotides are TGTGCCAGCAGCACGTCGGACACCTATGGCTACACCTTC. Translated, it gives CASSTSDTYGYTF.

The chain couples TRBV28 to TRBJ2-2; 7 nucleotides align to TRBD1. The germline V gene encodes CDR1 MDHEN and CDR2 SYDVKM. Trimming removed 1 base from V and 5 bases from J; junction bases left unmatched: 7. The CDR3 contains 16 residues. CDR3 in amino acids: CASSLLAGGGTGELFF. CDR3 nucleotide sequence: TGTGCCAGCAGTTTATTGGCAGGGGGTGGTACCGGGGAGCTGTTTTTT. The variable domain in full, completed from reference TRBV28 and TRBJ2-2, reads DVKVTQSSRYLVKRTGEKVFLECVQDMDHENMFWYRQDPGLGLRLIYFSYDVKMKEKGDIPEGYSVSREKKERFSLILESASTNQTSMYLCASSLLAGGGTGELFFGEGSRLTVL.

This chain links TRBV18 with TRBJ1-1; maybe TRBD1 (6 bases). V dropped 1 base and J dropped 1 base, with 10 bases sitting between them. This CDR3 is 15 amino acids long. Per the germline V gene, CDR1 is KGHSH and CDR2 is LQKENI. The CDR3 here is CASSPQQGWNTEAFF. For the CDR3, the DNA is TGTGCCAGCTCACCACAGCAGGGGTGGAACACTGAAGCTTTCTTT.

The chain is built from TRBV7-8 and TRBJ1-4, with D possibly being TRBD1 (6 bases). Trimming removed 5 bases at V and 0 bases at J, with 13 bases between. This CDR3 comprises 16 residues. Germline V gene data show CDR1 as SGHVS and CDR2 as FQNEAQ. This CDR3 is CASSRGHFTTNEKLFF. CDR3 DNA: TGTGCCAGCAGCAGGGGACATTTCACAACTAATGAAAAACTGTTTTTT.

V and J are TRBV25-1 and TRBJ1-2, with D tentatively TRBD1 (5 bases). The V gene lost 1 base and the J gene lost 2 bases, with 11 bases spanning the gap. This CDR3 region has 15 residues. Germline V gene lookup returns CDR1 MGHDK and CDR2 SYGVNS. In DNA, the CDR3 is TGTGCCAGCAGTGAATTGGCAGGGCAAAACTATGGCTACACCTTC. It yields the protein CASSELAGQNYGYTF.

J is TRBJ2-3 and V is TRBV30, with D possibly TRBD1 on 7 matching bases. Looked up from germline, CDR1 is GTSNPN and CDR2 is SVGIG (reference sequence). The CDR3 covers 15 residues. The CDR3 sequence: CAAAQGGSTTDTQYF. The CDR3 DNA sequence: TGTGCGGCCGCGCAGGGGGGATCTACCACAGATACGCAGTATTTT.

The chain carries TRBV7-2 and TRBJ2-5; 7 nucleotides align to TRBD1. CDR1 SGHTA and CDR2 FQGNSA come from the germline V gene. This CDR3 is built from 14 residues. The junction had 10 bases not matched to a gene; V was cut back by 6 bases and J by 6 bases. The CDR3 DNA reads as TGTGCCAGCAGGGAGACGACAGGGATCAAGACCCAGTACTTC. As protein: CASRETTGIKTQYF.

The chain joins TRBV5-1 to TRBJ2-5, with TRBD2 matching 13 bases. With V trimmed by 4 bases and J by 2 bases, 2 bases remained unmatched. Germline V gene data show CDR1 as SGHRS and CDR2 as YFSETQ. CDR3 size: 15 residues. CDR3 in amino acids: CASSPGLAGQETQYF. CDR3 DNA: TGCGCCAGCAGCCCGGGACTAGCGGGACAAGAGACCCAGTACTTC.

The CDR3 loop reads CASSLAGDAHNSPLHF. Here the CDR3 DNA reads TGCGCCAGCAGCTTGGCAGGCGACGCGCATAATTCACCCCTCCACTTT. The chain has TRBV5-1 and TRBJ1-6; D gene unclear. Trimming stripped 0 bases from V and 5 bases from J, with 12 bases between. In germline, CDR1 is SGHRS, CDR2 YFSETQ. The CDR3 contains 16 residues. The full variable domain, in which reference TRBV5-1 and TRBJ1-6 provide the parts outside the CDR3, is KAGVTQTPRYLIKTRGQQVTLSCSPISGHRSVSWYQQTPGQGLQFLFEYFSETQRNKGNFPGRFSGRQFSNSRSEMNVSTLELGDSALYLCASSLAGDAHNSPLHFGNGTRLTVT.

This clone was found once. The genes are TRBV2 and TRBJ1-3, with TRBD1 matching 9 bases. With V trimmed by 3 bases and J by 3 bases, 3 bases remained unmatched. This CDR3 has 15 amino acids. The germline V gene has CDR1 SNHLY and CDR2 FYNNEI. CDR3 protein: CASSDWTGVGNTIYF. CDR3 nucleotides: TGTGCCAGCAGTGATTGGACAGGGGTTGGAAACACCATATATTTT.